Listed below are T cell receptor beta chains from one sample, sequenced in a study of CD8 T cells in ankylosing spondylitis. TCRdb analysed the 5' RACE reads with MiXCR anew, one entry per CDR3 protein. The table lists about 400,000 distinct CDR3 sequences, more than 20% of them singletons. Sequencing was done on a sample of blood, either unsorted or a sorted T cell fraction (not recorded which). All receptors come from a male donor with ankylosing spondylitis or in good health (not recorded which). Both conserved end residues are part of each CDR3. The order of the fields is V gene, D gene, clone size, J gene, CDR3 DNA, CDR3 protein. The D gene is left open where the match is weak. Not all rows give a size; the values are once, few, many and, for expanded clones, a class.

V: TRBV29-1; D: -; size: few; J: TRBJ2-7; DNA: TGCAGCGTTGACCTCGGACTCTCCTACGAGCAGTACTTC; CDR3: CSVDLGLSYEQYF
V: TRBV12-3/TRBV12-4; D: -; size: -; J: TRBJ1-3; DNA: TGTGCCAGCAGTTTAGATCTCGGCTCTGGAAACACCATATATTTT; CDR3: CASSLDLGSGNTIYF
V: TRBV24-1; D: -; size: -; J: TRBJ2-2; DNA: TGTGCCACCAGTGAGACCTCGGGGACCGGGGAGCTGTTTTTT; CDR3: CATSETSGTGELFF
V: TRBV12-3/TRBV12-4; D: TRBD1; size: few; J: TRBJ1-1; DNA: TGTGCCAGCAACTTCAGGGGGCTTGTTACTGAAGCTTTCTTT; CDR3: CASNFRGLVTEAFF
V: TRBV27; D: TRBD2; size: -; J: TRBJ2-7; DNA: TGTGCCAGCAGTACACTAGCGAGGACCTACGAGCAGTACTTC; CDR3: CASSTLARTYEQYF
V: TRBV27; D: -; size: -; J: TRBJ2-1; DNA: TGTGCCAGCAGTTTAGTCTCGGGGGGCTACCCGGTTGAGCAGTTCTTC; CDR3: CASSLVSGGYPVEQFF
V: TRBV9; D: TRBD1; size: few; J: TRBJ2-5; DNA: TGTGCCAGCAGCGTAGGGACAGGGGGAGATGGAGAGACCCAGTACTTC; CDR3: CASSVGTGGDGETQYF
V: TRBV27; D: -; size: few; J: TRBJ1-5; DNA: TGTGCCAGCAGTTCGGGTGGCAGGAGAGATCAGCCCCAGCATTTT; CDR3: CASSSGGRRDQPQHF
V: TRBV10-3; D: TRBD1; size: -; J: TRBJ2-7; DNA: TGTGCCATCAGTGGTACCGGGACAGGTATGGCAGGGAGGTACGAGCAGTACTTC; CDR3: CAISGTGTGMAGRYEQYF
V: TRBV6-1; D: TRBD1; size: -; J: TRBJ2-7; DNA: TGTGCCAGCAGTCTGGGACAGGGTGTCCCCTACGAGCAGTACTTC; CDR3: CASSLGQGVPYEQYF
V: TRBV27; D: -; size: few; J: TRBJ2-1; DNA: TGTGCCAGCAGTTTATCGAAGTCAAATGAGCAGTTCTTC; CDR3: CASSLSKSNEQFF
V: TRBV12-3/TRBV12-4; D: TRBD1; size: few; J: TRBJ2-6; DNA: TGTGCCAGCACTCCGGGACAGAACTCTGGGGCCAACGTCCTGACTTTC; CDR3: CASTPGQNSGANVLTF
V: TRBV5-6; D: -; size: -; J: TRBJ2-7; DNA: TGTGCCAGCAGCTTCGGGACACCTTCCTACGAGCAGTACTTC; CDR3: CASSFGTPSYEQYF
V: TRBV5-6; D: -; size: -; J: TRBJ1-4; DNA: TGTGCCAGCAGCCTAGTCGGCGATAATGAAAAACTGTTTTTT; CDR3: CASSLVGDNEKLFF
V: TRBV6-1; D: TRBD1; size: few; J: TRBJ2-7; DNA: TGTGCCAGCAGTCCAACCTCAGGGGGAGAGAACGAGCAGTACTTC; CDR3: CASSPTSGGENEQYF
V: TRBV5-6; D: -; size: -; J: TRBJ2-2; DNA: TGTGCCAGCAGCTCGGGGACTCATGGCGGCACCGGGGAGCTGTTTTTT; CDR3: CASSSGTHGGTGELFF
V: TRBV7-2; D: -; size: few; J: TRBJ2-1; DNA: TGTGCCAGCAGCCCTGTTGTTTCCAGGACATACAATGAGCAGTTCTTC; CDR3: CASSPVVSRTYNEQFF
V: TRBV20-1; D: TRBD1; size: few; J: TRBJ2-7; DNA: TGCAGTGCTAGAGACCACAGGGGGAAACAGACTTACGAGCAGTACTTC; CDR3: CSARDHRGKQTYEQYF
V: TRBV29-1; D: -; size: -; J: TRBJ2-7; DNA: TGCAGCGTTGAAGATTGGGAAAAGGGGAACTACGAGCAGTACTTC; CDR3: CSVEDWEKGNYEQYF
V: TRBV11-3; D: -; size: -; J: TRBJ2-3; DNA: TGTGCCAGCAGCTTGTACGACACAGATACGCAGTATTTT; CDR3: CASSLYDTDTQYF
V: TRBV2; D: -; size: -; J: TRBJ2-1; DNA: TGTGCCAGCAGGGCCAGGGGAAATGAGCAGTTCTTC; CDR3: CASRARGNEQFF
V: TRBV20-1; D: -; size: -; J: TRBJ2-7; DNA: TGCAGTGCTAGACGTGCAGGCTCCTACGAGCAGTACTTC; CDR3: CSARRAGSYEQYF
V: TRBV3-1; D: -; size: few; J: TRBJ1-6; DNA: TGTGCCAGCAGGCTGGACTCCCCTTGGGGACCCCTCCACTTT; CDR3: CASRLDSPWGPLHF
V: TRBV2; D: TRBD1; size: -; J: TRBJ2-2; DNA: TGTGCCAGCCAAACGGGCAGGGGGACCGGGGAGCTGTTTTTT; CDR3: CASQTGRGTGELFF